The T cell receptor (beta chain) under discussion was sequenced for a study of blood T cell repertoires in COVID-19. About the research overall: The origin of the acute and convalescent COVID-19 samples was the United States, Italy and Spain. T cells, B-cell-depleted T cells, or PBMCs provided the cDNA or gDNA that served as material.

The germline V gene encodes CDR1 SGHKS and CDR2 YYEKEE (reference sequence). The CDR3 is 19 residues long. V lost 4 bases, J lost 4 bases, and 17 bases stayed unmatched. Authors' data handling: Reference gene primer amplification gave nucleated cell count estimates. Only in-frame clones appear in the TCRdb table, and some are missing; sequencing was by immunoSEQ multiplex PCR. V, J and clone size reflect that table, while D and trimming were determined from the DNA. The sample has under 300,000 clones; about four fifths are singletons. What was sequenced was peripheral blood. The rearrangement links TRBV5-5 to TRBJ2-7, with 13 nucleotides matching TRBD2. This clonotype was sampled from a woman between 45 and 65 years old who had recovered from COVID-19. In nucleotides, the CDR3 is TGTGCCAGCAGCCCGGACAGGGGGCTGGGACTAGCGGGATCATACGAGCAGTACTTC. Its protein is CASSPDRGLGLAGSYEQYF.